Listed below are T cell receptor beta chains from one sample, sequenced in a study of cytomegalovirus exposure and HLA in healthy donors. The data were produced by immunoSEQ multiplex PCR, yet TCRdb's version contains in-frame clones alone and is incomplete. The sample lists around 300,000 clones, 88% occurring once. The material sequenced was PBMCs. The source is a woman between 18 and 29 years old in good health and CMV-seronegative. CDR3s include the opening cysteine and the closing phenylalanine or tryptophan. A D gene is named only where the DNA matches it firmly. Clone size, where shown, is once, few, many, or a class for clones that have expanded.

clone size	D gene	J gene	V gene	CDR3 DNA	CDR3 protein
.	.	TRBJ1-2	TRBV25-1	TGTGCCAGCAGTGACTTTCCGAACTATGGCTACACCTTC	CASSDFPNYGYTF
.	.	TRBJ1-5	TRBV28	TGTGCCAGCAGTTTAATCGATCAGCCCCAGCATTTT	CASSLIDQPQHF
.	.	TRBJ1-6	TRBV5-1	TGCGCCAGCACCAGGGATGGGTCTTTGGATTCACCCCTCCACTTT	CASTRDGSLDSPLHF
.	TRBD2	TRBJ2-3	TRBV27	TGTGCCAGCAGTCTCCTAGCGGGAGCGAAAGATACGCAGTATTTT	CASSLLAGAKDTQYF
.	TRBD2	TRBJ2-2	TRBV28	TGTGCCAGCAGTTCCCCCCCCTTAGCGGGAGGTACCGGGGAGCTGTTTTTT	CASSSPPLAGGTGELFF
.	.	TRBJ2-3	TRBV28	TGTGCCAGCAGTCACGGGACACCTAGCACAGATACGCAGTATTTT	CASSHGTPSTDTQYF
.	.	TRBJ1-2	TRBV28	TGTGCCAGCAGCCCGCTGGACGGGGGGCAGAGGGGCTACACCTTC	CASSPLDGGQRGYTF
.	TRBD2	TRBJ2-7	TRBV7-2	TGTGCCAGCAGCTTCGGGAGCGGGGCCTACGAGCAGTACTTC	CASSFGSGAYEQYF
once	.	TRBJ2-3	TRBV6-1	TGTGCCAGCAGTGAGGTACGGGTGAACCAGTATTTT	CASSEVRVNQYF
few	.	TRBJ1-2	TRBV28	TGTGCCTGCAACAGGGTTAGCGGCTACACCTTC	CACNRVSGYTF
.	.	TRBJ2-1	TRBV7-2	TGTGCCAGCAGCTTAGCTACGTCTAGCTCCTACAATGAGCAGTTCTTC	CASSLATSSSYNEQFF
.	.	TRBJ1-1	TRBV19	TGTGCCAGCGGTCGGAACACTGAAGCTTTCTTT	CASGRNTEAFF